Shown below are 8 T cell receptor beta chains from a single sample sequenced in a study of blood T cell repertoires in COVID-19. The table came from immunoSEQ multiplex PCR; TCRdb's copy has only in-frame clones and leaves some out. Of about 220,000 clones in the sample, about 79% were seen once. The sequencing input was peripheral blood. These receptor sequences come from a man aged 50 or older with active or convalescent COVID-19.

The V call is TRBV28, the J call TRBJ1-2; TRBD1 aligns across 9 bases. The CDR3 has 12 residues. CDR1 MDHEN and CDR2 SYDVKM come from the germline V gene. The trim removed 5 bases at V and 8 bases at J, leaving 3 bases unmatched. The CDR3 nucleotides are TGTGCCAGCAGTCGGGACAGGGAGGGCTACACCTTC. As protein: CASSRDREGYTF.

The chain carries TRBV5-1 and TRBJ2-1; TRBD2 agrees at 10 bases. V lost 3 bases, J lost 4 bases, and 4 bases stayed unmatched. This CDR3 region has 15 residues. CDR1 and CDR2 (germline): SGHRS, YFSETQ. As DNA, the CDR3 is TGCGCCAGCAGCTCCATAGCGGGAGGTTACAATGAGCAGTTCTTC. Protein sequence: CASSSIAGGYNEQFF.

The J gene is TRBJ1-5, the V gene TRBV4-1; a weak D match, TRBD1 (5 bases). From germline, CDR1 is MGHRA and CDR2 YSYEKL. The CDR3 is made up of 14 amino acids. V was cut by 5 bases and J by 3 bases, with 11 bases left in between. DNA for the CDR3: TGCGCCAGCAGCTTCCGACAGACCAATCAGCCCCAGCATTTT. Translating gives CASSFRQTNQPQHF.

The genes are TRBV5-1 and TRBJ1-1; 10 bases are a match to TRBD1. V lost 3 bases and J lost 3; bases outside the gene matches: 2. CDR1 is SGHRS, CDR2 YFSETQ, per germline. There are 14 residues in the CDR3. CDR3 residues: CASSSGTGDTEAFF. CDR3 DNA sequence: TGCGCCAGCAGCTCCGGGACAGGGGACACTGAAGCTTTCTTT.

This chain uses TRBV20-1 with TRBJ1-4; D is uncertain. CDR3 length: 15 amino acids. Per the germline V gene, CDR1 is DFQATT and CDR2 is SNEGSKA (reference sequence). V lost 3 bases to trimming and J lost 2 bases, with 13 bases between them. CDR3 sequence (DNA): TGCAGTGCTAGTGGTCCTCTCGGGACTAATGAAAAACTGTTTTTT. Translating gives CSASGPLGTNEKLFF.

The genes are TRBV21-1 and TRBJ2-7; no check of the table's D call, TRBD2, against the DNA was made. TRBV21-1 is a known pseudogene. The CDR3 consists of 16 residues. CDR3 DNA sequence: TGTGCCAGCAGCAAGCTGCCGCGGAGGGCTTCCTACGAGCAGTACGTC. Translated, it gives CASSKLPRRASYEQYV.

This clone was seen a few times. The chain uses TRBV9 and TRBJ1-1, with 7 bases matching TRBD1. Germline assignment: CDR1 SGDLS and CDR2 YYNGEE. Unmatched junction bases numbered 8, after V lost 4 bases and J lost 5 bases. The CDR3 is 14 residues long. CDR3 loop: CASSQGVVWTEAFF. The CDR3 DNA is TGTGCCAGCAGCCAGGGGGTAGTTTGGACTGAAGCTTTCTTT.

The chain combines TRBV27 with TRBJ2-3; 13 nucleotides agree with TRBD2. The V segment lost 5 bases and the J segment 5 bases; nucleotides outside the gene matches: 7. Germline V CDR1 and CDR2: MNHEY, SMNVEV (reference sequence). The CDR3 is 16 residues long. The CDR3 DNA follows: TGTGCCAGCAGTCGCGGACTAGCGGGAGTGGTAGATACGCAGTATTTT. Translated: CASSRGLAGVVDTQYF.